A selection of T cell receptor beta chains follows, all from one sample in a study of early T cells in non-severe SARS-CoV-2 infection. TCRdb processed the 5' RACE reads anew with MiXCR; each CDR3 protein has one entry. The sample holds around 57,000 distinct CDR3 sequences, 11% seen once. Sequencing used whole blood. The receptors shown here come from an adult who was a healthcare worker with PCR-confirmed SARS-CoV-2 infection or an uninfected control (not recorded which). The CDR3 runs from the conserved cysteine through the conserved F or W. A D gene is named only where the DNA matches it firmly. Size values are once, few and many counts, or a class for expanded clones, and some rows have none.

TGTGCCAGCAGTCCCCGCAGGGGTGGTCAGCCCCAGCATTTT	CASSPRRGGQPQHF	many	NA	TRBV12-3/TRBV12-4	TRBJ1-5
TGTGCCAGCAGTGATCTGGACAGGCGAGACGAGACCCAGTACTTC	CASSDLDRRDETQYF	NA	TRBD1	TRBV6-1	TRBJ2-5
TGTGCCAGCAGCACGGGGGGGGAGCACTATGGCTACACCTTC	CASSTGGEHYGYTF	NA	NA	TRBV5-4	TRBJ1-2
TGTGCCAGCAGCTTAATCCTAGCGGGGGCCTCAGATACGCAGTATTTT	CASSLILAGASDTQYF	NA	TRBD2	TRBV7-2	TRBJ2-3
TGTGCCAGCAGTGACGGGGGAGACAATGAGCAGTTCTTC	CASSDGGDNEQFF	NA	NA	TRBV6-2/TRBV6-3	TRBJ2-1
TGTGCCAGCAGCCAAGGGGGCAGCACCGGGGAGCTGTTTTTT	CASSQGGSTGELFF	NA	NA	TRBV14	TRBJ2-2
TGTGCCACTACCGACCCCAATGGGACCGGGGAGCTGTTTTTT	CATTDPNGTGELFF	few	NA	TRBV7-9	TRBJ2-2
TGTGCCTGGAGTAACACTGAAGCTTTCTTT	CAWSNTEAFF	many	NA	TRBV30	TRBJ1-1
TGTGCCAGCAGTTCCCCCGGGGGAACTAATGAAAAACTGTTTTTT	CASSSPGGTNEKLFF	NA	NA	TRBV28	TRBJ1-4
TGCAGCGTTGCCCCCGGGAACACTGAAGCTTTCTTT	CSVAPGNTEAFF	few	NA	TRBV29-1	TRBJ1-1
TGTGCCAGCAGCCCCCTCTCGAGGCGGGGCTACGAGCAGTACTTC	CASSPLSRRGYEQYF	many	NA	TRBV11-2	TRBJ2-7
TGTGCCAGCAAGACAGGCTCCTACGAGCAGTACTTC	CASKTGSYEQYF	many	NA	TRBV7-8	TRBJ2-7
TGTGCCAGCAGTTCCGGACTAGCGAGGGAGCAGTACTTC	CASSSGLAREQYF	NA	TRBD2	TRBV27	TRBJ2-7
TGTGCTAGTGGTTTGTCCTTCTCCAGTTCTTTCGGCTACACCTTC	CASGLSFSSSFGYTF	few	NA	TRBV12-5	TRBJ1-2
TGCAGCGTGGAGAACTACAATGAGCAGTTCTTC	CSVENYNEQFF	many	NA	TRBV29-1	TRBJ2-1
TGTGCCAGCAGCTCGGGACCCTTATCTAATTCACCCCTCCACTTT	CASSSGPLSNSPLHF	many	NA	TRBV9	TRBJ1-6
TGTGCCAGCAGTTTAGAGCCAGCGGGGACCGGGGAGCTGTTTTTT	CASSLEPAGTGELFF	few	TRBD2	TRBV12-3/TRBV12-4	TRBJ2-2
TGTGCCATCAGTGATCAGGGATATGGCTACACCTTC	CAISDQGYGYTF	many	NA	TRBV10-3	TRBJ1-2
TGTGCCAGCTCCTCCGACGGGGGCTTGACCCAGCATTTT	CASSSDGGLTQHF	many	NA	TRBV18	TRBJ1-5
TGTGCCAGCAAGGAGGGGAACGAAAAACTGTTTTTT	CASKEGNEKLFF	NA	NA	TRBV6-2/TRBV6-3	TRBJ1-4
TGTGCCAGCAGTGAGGGTCAGGGACCCTACAATGAGCAGTTCTTC	CASSEGQGPYNEQFF	many	NA	TRBV6-4	TRBJ2-1
TGCGCCAGCAGCCAAGTTAATTTGGTTGGGATGGGTTACAATGAGCAGTTCTTC	CASSQVNLVGMGYNEQFF	NA	NA	TRBV4-1	TRBJ2-1
TGTGCCAGCAAGGAAGACCTTATGGCAGGGGGTAATTCACCCCTCCACTTT	CASKEDLMAGGNSPLHF	few	TRBD1	TRBV6-5	TRBJ1-6
TGTGCCAGCAGCTTCGCCGCTGCTCCGAGCTCCTACGAGCAGTACTTC	CASSFAAAPSSYEQYF	once	NA	TRBV7-6	TRBJ2-7
TGCGCCAGCCCCCAGGGGGGTCACGACACCGGGGAGCTGTTTTTT	CASPQGGHDTGELFF	few	NA	TRBV5-1	TRBJ2-2
TGCGCCAGCAGCTTGGCCGGGGTGTCAGTAGCTGAGCAGTTCTTC	CASSLAGVSVAEQFF	many	NA	TRBV5-1	TRBJ2-1
TGTGCCAGCAGTTTACCGGGGGGGCCGTCGGAGACCCAGTACTTC	CASSLPGGPSETQYF	NA	TRBD2	TRBV28	TRBJ2-5
TGCGCCAGCAGCTTGGCCGCGGGACGGGCGGCTGAAGCTTTCTTT	CASSLAAGRAAEAFF	NA	NA	TRBV5-1	TRBJ1-1
TGCAGTGTAAAACGTTCAATCTCTGGGGCCAACGTCCTGACTTTC	CSVKRSISGANVLTF	few	NA	TRBV20-1	TRBJ2-6
TGTGCCAGCAGTTACGCCGAGTGGAGAAGGGATGAGCAGTTCTTC	CASSYAEWRRDEQFF	few	NA	TRBV6-5	TRBJ2-1
TGTGCCAGCAGCTCCTACAGTACTAGCACAGATACGCAGTATTTT	CASSSYSTSTDTQYF	few	NA	TRBV7-2	TRBJ2-3
TGCGCCAGCAGCCTCCCAGCGGGGGGACCATTGAATGAGCAGTTCTTC	CASSLPAGGPLNEQFF	many	TRBD2	TRBV5-1	TRBJ2-1
TGTACCAGCAGCTTGGCACGGATTGATCAGCCCCAGCATTTT	CTSSLARIDQPQHF	NA	NA	TRBV5-8	TRBJ1-5
TGTGCCAGCAGCTTAAGGTTTAGATCAGGAGACTACACCGGGGAGCTGTTTTTT	CASSLRFRSGDYTGELFF	many	NA	TRBV7-6	TRBJ2-2
TGTGCCAGCAGCAAAGTAGGGACTAGCGGGAGCGATGAGCAGTTCTTC	CASSKVGTSGSDEQFF	many	NA	TRBV21-1	TRBJ2-1
TGCAGCGTTGGAGTGACTAGCGGGAGCTCTGAGCAGTACTTC	CSVGVTSGSSEQYF	NA	TRBD2	TRBV29-1	TRBJ2-7
TGTGCCAGCAGCCAAGTCGGCCTTTACGAAGATACGCAGTATTTT	CASSQVGLYEDTQYF	NA	NA	TRBV14	TRBJ2-3
TGCAGTGCTAGGTCTAGCGGGAATGGGGCCAAAAACATTCAGTACTTC	CSARSSGNGAKNIQYF	NA	TRBD2	TRBV20-1	TRBJ2-4
TGTGCCAGCAGTGAGTTGGCTAACGAGCAGTACTTC	CASSELANEQYF	NA	NA	TRBV2	TRBJ2-7
TGTGCCAGCAGTTCCAACACACTAGCGGGGGGGCATGAGCAGTTCTTC	CASSSNTLAGGHEQFF	few	TRBD2	TRBV6-5	TRBJ2-1
TGTGCCATCTCGAGGGGGGCCTCCTACAATGAGCAGTTCTTC	CAISRGASYNEQFF	NA	NA	TRBV19	TRBJ2-1
TGCAGCTCCCTAGGGGGAGATACGCAGTATTTT	CSSLGGDTQYF	many	NA	TRBV29-1	TRBJ2-3
TGTGCCAGCAGTCCCTTGACAGGGGGTAACTCTGAAGCTTTCTTT	CASSPLTGGNSEAFF	NA	TRBD1	TRBV27	TRBJ1-1
TGCGCCAGCAGCCAAGATTTCAGTCTAGCCAAAAACATTCAGTACTTC	CASSQDFSLAKNIQYF	NA	NA	TRBV4-1	TRBJ2-4
TGTGCCAGCAGCTTAGGGGGCAGCCCCACAGATACGCAGTATTTT	CASSLGGSPTDTQYF	NA	NA	TRBV11-2	TRBJ2-3
TGTGCCAGCAGCCAAGAACCCCCCGGGGCCGAGCAGTACTTC	CASSQEPPGAEQYF	few	NA	TRBV3-1	TRBJ2-7
TGTGCCAGCAGCTTAGTAGGAGGGACGGCATTGACGCAGTATTTT	CASSLVGGTALTQYF	NA	NA	TRBV7-8	TRBJ2-3
TGTGCCAGCAGCCCTATGTCTGAAGCTTTCTTT	CASSPMSEAFF	NA	NA	TRBV28	TRBJ1-1
TGCGCCAGCAGCGCCTTAGCGGGCGCTCCACTGGGCAATGAGCAGTTCTTC	CASSALAGAPLGNEQFF	NA	TRBD2	TRBV5-1	TRBJ2-1
TGTGCCAGCAGTGAAGCGCTCCGGGACACTGAAGCTTTCTTT	CASSEALRDTEAFF	few	NA	TRBV2	TRBJ1-1
TGTGCCAGCCGGACTAGCCCAGATACGCAGTATTTT	CASRTSPDTQYF	few	TRBD2	TRBV28	TRBJ2-3
TGCAGTGCTAGTCCTAGGGGCGCGGATACGCAGTATTTT	CSASPRGADTQYF	few	NA	TRBV20-1	TRBJ2-3
TGTGCCAGCAGCACGGTCAGCTACAATGAGCAGTTCTTC	CASSTVSYNEQFF	NA	NA	TRBV5-4	TRBJ2-1
TGCGCCAGCAGCCCCGTTGGACTAGCCCAACAAGAGACCCAGTACTTC	CASSPVGLAQQETQYF	few	TRBD2	TRBV5-1	TRBJ2-5
TGCGCCAGCAGCTTGGCGCAGGGGGAGTTCGAGCAGTACTTC	CASSLAQGEFEQYF	many	TRBD1	TRBV5-1	TRBJ2-7
TGCGCCAGCAGCGAGGACGTGAGCTCCTACAATGAGCAGTTCTTC	CASSEDVSSYNEQFF	NA	NA	TRBV5-1	TRBJ2-1